Presented here are 24 T cell receptor beta chains from one specimen sequenced in a study of blood T cell repertoires in COVID-19. Profiling relied on immunoSEQ multiplex PCR, and the TCRdb table lists in-frame clones only, not all of them. There are around 100,000 clones in the sample; 69% occur only once, and approximately 6.3% lies in the top ten. The sequencing sample was made of peripheral blood. The receptors shown here come from a man at least 80 years old with acute or convalescent COVID-19.

The chain joins TRBV10-2 to TRBJ2-7; 8 bases align to TRBD2. Germline trimming cut 11 bases from V and 5 bases from J; bases unmatched to any gene: 14. Germline CDR1 is WSHSY and CDR2 is SAAADI. CDR3 size: 14 residues. CDR3 residues: CAGSGGVRENEQYF. DNA for the CDR3: TGCGCCGGCTCCGGGGGGGTTCGGGAGAACGAGCAGTACTTC.

The gene calls are TRBV5-5 and TRBJ2-1; 7 bases fit TRBD2. CDR1 is SGHKS, CDR2 YYEKEE, per germline (reference sequence). The CDR3 contains 16 residues. V was clipped by 2 bases and J by 7 bases; unmatched bases: 12. CDR3 DNA: TGTGCCAGCAGCTTCTCTGGTAGCGGGCGCAATAATGAGCAGTTCTTC. Translation: CASSFSGSGRNNEQFF.

The genes are TRBV28 and TRBJ1-1, with D possibly matching TRBD1 (5 bases). Per germline, CDR1 MDHEN and CDR2 SYDVKM. This CDR3 comprises 15 residues. V was cut by 8 bases and J by 1 base, with 17 bases left in between. This CDR3 is CASCMAGLTNTEAFF. The DNA of the CDR3 is TGTGCCAGCTGCATGGCAGGGCTGACGAACACTGAAGCTTTCTTT.

The chain has TRBV6-5 and TRBJ1-2, with TRBD1 as a possible D gene (6 bases). V was shortened by 0 bases and J by 10 bases, with 18 bases between the two germline ends. The CDR3 has 15 amino acids. The germline CDR1 and CDR2 sequences are MNHEY and SVGAGI. In DNA, the CDR3 is TGTGCCAGCAGTTACTCTTTCGACAGGTTAAATGACTACACCTTC. Amino acid sequence: CASSYSFDRLNDYTF.

This clone was seen only a few times. The chain has TRBV28 and TRBJ1-2; TRBD1 matches at 7 bases. Germline assignment: CDR1 MDHEN and CDR2 SYDVKM. V was pared by 6 bases and J by 5 bases, with 6 bases of the junction left unmatched. This CDR3 contains 13 residues. The CDR3 sequence: CASSPGQFYGYTF. As DNA, the CDR3 is TGTGCCAGCAGCCCGGGACAGTTTTATGGCTACACCTTC.

V usage is TRBV6-5 and J usage is TRBJ2-7; tentative D call: TRBD2 (6 bases). V lost 6 bases and J 7 bases, leaving 19 bases between the germline ends. There are 14 residues in the CDR3. Germline V gene data show CDR1 as MNHEY and CDR2 as SVGAGI. The CDR3 DNA follows: TGTGCCAGCAGACTAAGACTAGTGGTGGGGGAGCAGTACTTC. This gives the protein CASRLRLVVGEQYF.

V gene TRBV28 combines with J gene TRBJ1-2; TRBD1 agrees at 7 bases. This CDR3 spans 16 amino acids. Germline V gene lookup returns CDR1 MDHEN and CDR2 SYDVKM. Trimming cost V 4 bases and J 4 bases; bases outside gene matches: 12. Here the CDR3 DNA reads TGTGCCAGCAGTTCGCCCGGGGACAGATCGTCCTATGGCTACACCTTC. It encodes CASSSPGDRSSYGYTF.

CDR3 sequence reads: CASSLDSGGYEQYF. Here the CDR3 DNA reads TGTGCCAGCAGTTTAGATTCAGGGGGCTACGAGCAGTACTTC. V usage is TRBV27 and J usage is TRBJ2-7; TRBD1 matches at 7 bases. Germline V gene lookup returns CDR1 MNHEY and CDR2 SMNVEV (reference sequence). This CDR3 spans 14 amino acids. Unmatched junction bases numbered 4, after V lost 2 bases and J lost 3 bases.

The gene calls are TRBV6-6 and TRBJ2-7; TRBD1 aligns across 7 bases. Germline V gene lookup returns CDR1 MNHNY and CDR2 SVGAGI (reference sequence). The CDR3 is made up of 12 amino acids. V gave up 6 bases and J gave up 6 bases; unmatched junction bases: 5. For the CDR3, the DNA is TGTGCCAGCAGCGCACAGGGGCGCGAGCAGTACTTC. It translates to CASSAQGREQYF.

The chain combines TRBV27 with TRBJ1-4; D gene ambiguous. The CDR3 length is 15 residues. CDR1 is MNHEY, CDR2 SMNVEV, per germline (reference sequence). The ends were cut back, 1 base at V and 1 base at J, with 7 bases in the middle. Here the CDR3 DNA reads TGTGCCAGCAGTTTATATCGGGGAACTAATGAAAAACTGTTTTTT. Residues: CASSLYRGTNEKLFF.

The chain uses TRBV7-9 and TRBJ1-5; no reliable D call. The CDR3 loop spans 14 amino acids. The germline CDR1 and CDR2 sequences are SEHNR and FQNEAQ (reference sequence). Trimming cost V 2 bases and J 4 bases, with 9 bases left between them. CDR3 sequence reads: CASSLNSLNQPQHF. The CDR3 DNA sequence: TGTGCCAGCAGCTTAAATTCCCTTAATCAGCCCCAGCATTTT. The entire variable domain, with the rest obtained from reference TRBV7-9 and TRBJ1-5, is as follows: DTGVSQNPRHKITKRGQNVTFRCDPISEHNRLYWYRQTLGQGPEFLTYFQNEAQLEKSRLLSDRFSAERPKGSFSTLEIQRTEQGDSAMYLCASSLNSLNQPQHFGDGTRLSIL.

The CDR3 nucleotides are TGTGCCAGCAGCGCCAGAGCGCATGGCTACACCTTC. Its translation: CASSARAHGYTF. V gene TRBV7-9 combines with J gene TRBJ1-2; D unresolved. V lost 5 bases and J lost 6, with 10 bases in between. CDR1 is SEHNR and CDR2 is FQNEAQ in the germline V gene (reference sequence). This CDR3 comprises 12 residues.

This clone has only a few counts. The chain recombines TRBV27 with TRBJ1-6; D might be TRBD1 (6 bases). V lost 2 bases and J 6 bases, leaving 11 bases between the germline ends. There are 15 residues in the CDR3. Germline V lookup: CDR1 MNHEY, CDR2 SMNVEV (reference sequence). CDR3 in DNA: TGTGCCAGCAGTTTAGCCTACAGGGCTAATTCACCCCTCCACTTT. This translates into CASSLAYRANSPLHF.

The CDR3 loop is CASSLGAGGVYEQYF. CDR3 sequence (DNA): TGTGCCAGCAGTTTAGGAGCGGGAGGTGTCTACGAGCAGTACTTC. The rearrangement uses TRBV6-5 and TRBJ2-7; 9 nucleotides match TRBD2. This CDR3 comprises 15 residues. The V segment lost 4 bases and the J segment 3 bases; nucleotides outside the gene matches: 7. The V gene's germline CDR1 is MNHEY and CDR2 SVGAGI.

A few counts support this clone. This chain connects TRBV27 to TRBJ1-4; D is unresolved. The CDR3 is 15 amino acids. The germline V and J ends were trimmed by 1 base and 8 bases, with 14 bases remaining between them. CDR1 and CDR2 (germline): MNHEY, SMNVEV (reference sequence). CDR3 sequence reads: CASSLYTGAPEKLFF. DNA of the CDR3: TGTGCCAGCAGTTTATACACCGGAGCCCCCGAAAAACTGTTTTTT.

The chain has TRBV27 and TRBJ2-2; a weak D match, TRBD1 (5 bases). This CDR3 contains 17 residues. The germline V and J ends were trimmed by 5 bases and 3 bases, with 19 bases remaining between them. Germline values: CDR1 MNHEY, CDR2 SMNVEV (reference sequence). The CDR3 sequence is CASSPRTYSGYTGELFF. DNA of the CDR3: TGTGCCAGCAGTCCAAGGACGTACTCAGGGTACACCGGGGAGCTGTTTTTT.

The V call is TRBV7-2, the J call TRBJ2-5; D is possibly TRBD2 (6 bases). V was pared by 2 bases and J by 5 bases, with 12 bases between. CDR3 size: 14 residues. Germline V gives CDR1 SGHTA, CDR2 FQGNSA. CDR3 residues: CASSLQAGLETQYF. The CDR3 DNA reads as TGTGCCAGCAGCTTACAAGCGGGCTTGGAGACCCAGTACTTC.

The CDR3 region is CASRSGLAGTDTQYF. The CDR3 DNA sequence: TGTGCCAGCAGGTCGGGACTAGCGGGCACAGATACGCAGTATTTT. This chain joins TRBV6-5 and TRBJ2-3; 11 bases fit TRBD2. The CDR3 covers 15 residues. J lost 1 base, V lost 6 bases, and 3 bases had no gene match. Germline-derived CDR1 and CDR2 are MNHEY and SVGAGI.

This rearrangement joins TRBV4-1 to TRBJ2-7; 7 positions agree with TRBD1. The CDR3 is 14 amino acids. Germline trimming cut 2 bases from V and 3 bases from J; bases unmatched to any gene: 4. In germline, CDR1 is MGHRA, CDR2 YSYEKL. CDR3 sequence (DNA): TGCGCCAGCAGCCAAAACCGGGACAGCTACGAGCAGTACTTC. Encoded protein: CASSQNRDSYEQYF.

The chain is built from TRBV10-2 and TRBJ2-3, with 7 bases that match TRBD2. V shed 0 bases, J shed 6 bases, and the junction held 12 bases outside the gene matches. Germline CDR1 reads WSHSY; CDR2 reads SAAADI. The CDR3 runs 17 residues. This chain's CDR3 is CASSESSGDGYLDTQYF. The CDR3 nucleotides are TGCGCCAGCAGTGAGTCCAGCGGGGACGGATACTTGGATACGCAGTATTTT.

This clone was counted many times. The chain links TRBV6-1 to TRBJ2-2, with 7 bases lining up with TRBD2. Unmatched junction bases numbered 2, after V lost 3 bases and J lost 4 bases. Germline V gene sequence: CDR1 MNHNS, CDR2 SASEGT. This CDR3 spans 14 amino acids. DNA of the CDR3: TGTGCCAGCAGTGAGGGAGGGTCCACCGGGGAGCTGTTTTTT. Translated, it gives CASSEGGSTGELFF.

The sample holds many counts of this clone. The V call is TRBV7-9, the J call TRBJ1-1, with D hard to call. The CDR3 is made up of 14 amino acids. The germline CDR1 and CDR2 sequences are SEHNR and FQNEAQ (reference sequence). V lost 7 bases to trimming and J lost 2 bases, with 14 bases between them. CDR3 nucleotide sequence: TGTGCCAGCATCTCCGGTCTTCCTAACACTGAAGCTTTCTTT. This gives the protein CASISGLPNTEAFF.

This chain connects TRBV5-1 to TRBJ2-3; D perhaps matches TRBD2 (5 bases). V was pared by 4 bases and J by 6 bases, with 12 bases between. The V gene's germline CDR1 is SGHRS and CDR2 YFSETQ. The CDR3 loop spans 13 amino acids. The chain's CDR3 is CASSVDLPDTQYF. CDR3 coding DNA: TGCGCCAGCAGCGTGGACTTGCCTGATACGCAGTATTTT.

J is TRBJ1-6 and V is TRBV9, with D uncertain. V was pared by 2 bases and J by 10 bases, with 13 bases between. This CDR3 comprises 14 residues. Germline values: CDR1 SGDLS, CDR2 YYNGEE. The CDR3 nucleotides are TGTGCCAGCAGCGTGGATAACAGTATGTCACCCCTCCACTTT. It codes for CASSVDNSMSPLHF.